The 26 T cell receptor beta chains in this list originate from one sample, sequenced in a study of blood T cell repertoires in COVID-19. The assay was immunoSEQ multiplex PCR, and TCRdb's table has in-frame clones only and misses some. This table holds over 400,000 clones, approximately 83% found once. Sample: peripheral blood. The receptors stem from a human donor in a cohort sampled during active COVID-19.

The V and J genes are TRBV7-2 and TRBJ2-7; the match to TRBD1 covers 8 bases. V shed 1 base and J 4 bases; nucleotides not matched to a gene: 3. This CDR3 is built from 14 residues. CDR1 SGHTA and CDR2 FQGNSA come from the germline V gene. CDR3: CASSLGQGTYEQYF. Written as DNA, the CDR3 is TGTGCCAGCAGCTTAGGACAGGGGACGTACGAGCAGTACTTC.

In this sample, this clone turned up once. This chain uses TRBV27 with TRBJ2-7, with TRBD1 identical over 11 bases. V dropped 6 bases and J dropped 4; count of bases not matched to a gene: 8. Germline V gene data show CDR1 as MNHEY and CDR2 as SMNVEV (reference sequence). The CDR3 is 15 residues long. CDR3: CASSQSRDRGYEQYF. Written as DNA, the CDR3 is TGTGCCAGCAGCCAATCCCGGGACAGGGGGTACGAGCAGTACTTC.

The chain couples TRBV18 to TRBJ2-2; TRBD1 matches at 8 bases. The CDR3 runs 14 residues. J was trimmed by 5 bases and V by 3 bases; bases with no gene match: 2. Looked up from germline, CDR1 is KGHSH and CDR2 is LQKENI. The CDR3 loop reads CASSPQGATGELFF. Written as DNA, the CDR3 is TGTGCCAGCTCACCCCAGGGGGCGACCGGGGAGCTGTTTTTT.

The chain links TRBV11-3 to TRBJ2-1, with D possibly matching TRBD1 (5 bases). The V and J ends lost 2 bases and 5 bases respectively, with 7 bases between them. The CDR3 length is 13 residues. Germline CDR1 is SGHNT and CDR2 is YENEEA. CDR3 in amino acids: CASSLQGNNEQFF. The CDR3 DNA reads TGTGCCAGCAGCTTACAGGGTAACAATGAGCAGTTCTTC.

The chain couples TRBV3-1 (or the pseudogene TRBV3-2) to TRBJ2-3, with D possibly TRBD2 on 7 matching bases. Germline assignment: CDR1 LGHDT and CDR2 YNNKEL (reference sequence). Trimming removed 6 bases from V and 0 bases from J, with 13 bases in between. The CDR3 covers 15 residues. In DNA form, the CDR3 reads TGTGCCAGCAGAAGGGGGGGACTTAGCACAGATACGCAGTATTTT. Amino acid sequence: CASRRGGLSTDTQYF.

This chain uses TRBV18 with TRBJ2-2; TRBD1 agrees at 9 bases. This CDR3 spans 16 amino acids. With 5 bases clipped from V and 5 bases from J, the junction kept 9 bases outside the gene matches. Germline V gene lookup returns CDR1 KGHSH and CDR2 LQKENI. CDR3 amino acids: CASSTRTGGATGELFF. For the CDR3, the DNA is TGTGCCAGCTCAACCCGAACAGGGGGCGCAACCGGGGAGCTGTTTTTT.

The J gene is TRBJ1-1, the V gene TRBV28, with 7 nucleotides matching TRBD1. Germline CDR1 reads MDHEN; CDR2 reads SYDVKM. The CDR3 length is 14 residues. After removal of 6 bases from V and 7 bases from J, the junction contained 11 bases not matched to a gene. CDR3 in amino acids: CASSVTGEGSEAFF. The CDR3 nucleotides are TGTGCCAGCAGCGTCACAGGGGAAGGTAGTGAAGCTTTCTTT.

The rearrangement uses TRBV27 and TRBJ1-6; possible D gene TRBD1, 6 bases. V dropped 3 bases and J dropped 3 bases, with 15 bases sitting between them. Germline V lookup: CDR1 MNHEY, CDR2 SMNVEV (reference sequence). The CDR3 runs 17 residues. The CDR3 DNA sequence: TGTGCCAGCAGTTTGGGGACCGACAGGAACTATAATTCACCCCTCCACTTT. Translated: CASSLGTDRNYNSPLHF.

The rearrangement joins TRBV20-1 to TRBJ1-5; 7 bases are a match to TRBD1. There are 14 residues in the CDR3. The germline V gene encodes CDR1 DFQATT and CDR2 SNEGSKA (reference sequence). J was trimmed by 4 bases and V by 3 bases; bases with no gene match: 6. CDR3 loop: CSASLQGGNQPQHF. The CDR3 nucleotides read TGCAGTGCTAGTCTTCAGGGGGGTAATCAGCCCCAGCATTTT.

J is TRBJ1-2 and V is TRBV6-1, with D unresolved. CDR1 and CDR2 (germline): MNHNS, SASEGT. This CDR3 contains 15 residues. V was trimmed by 2 bases and J by 0 bases, leaving 10 bases between them. The DNA of the CDR3 is TGTGCCAGCAGTGAATTCGAGGGAGCTAACTATGGCTACACCTTC. This encodes CASSEFEGANYGYTF.

The chain uses TRBV7-8 and TRBJ2-7; no reliable D call. CDR1 is SGHVS, CDR2 FQNEAQ, per germline. The CDR3 has 17 residues. V gave up 2 bases and J gave up 4 bases, with 21 bases separating them. This chain's CDR3 is CASSLLPRLARVYEQYF. In nucleotides, the CDR3 is TGTGCCAGCAGCTTACTCCCACGACTCGCTCGGGTTTACGAGCAGTACTTC.

The V and J genes are TRBV24-1 and TRBJ2-1; 7 nucleotides match TRBD1. The V and J ends lost 5 bases and 5 bases, in that order; junction bases with no gene match: 11. CDR1 is KGHDR, CDR2 SFDVKD, per germline. The CDR3 loop spans 16 amino acids. CDR3 sequence (DNA): TGTGCCACCAGTGGACTAACCGGGACAGCTGACAATGAGCAGTTCTTC. It yields the protein CATSGLTGTADNEQFF.

The chain joins TRBV6-2 or TRBV6-3 to TRBJ2-2; 7 nucleotides align to TRBD2. Germline values: CDR1 MNHEY, CDR2 SVGEGT. This CDR3 is built from 13 residues. The trim removed 6 bases at V and 7 bases at J, leaving 5 bases unmatched. The CDR3 sequence: CASSATSVGELFF. The CDR3 DNA sequence: TGTGCCAGCAGCGCCACTAGCGTCGGGGAGCTGTTTTTT.

The chain has TRBV29-1 and TRBJ2-3; 14 bases are a match to TRBD2. J lost 1 base, V lost 6 bases, and 15 bases had no gene match. CDR1 is SQVTM and CDR2 is ANQGSEA in the germline V gene. The CDR3 is 19 residues long. Here the CDR3 reads CSVGRGGLAGVSRTDTQYF. As DNA, the CDR3 is TGCAGCGTCGGTAGGGGGGGACTAGCGGGAGTCTCGCGCACAGATACGCAGTATTTT.

The chain has TRBV19 and TRBJ1-5, with D maybe TRBD1 (5 bases). The CDR3 has 14 residues. V was trimmed by 1 base and J by 6 bases, leaving 10 bases between them. From germline, CDR1 is LNHDA and CDR2 SQIVND (reference sequence). Here the CDR3 DNA reads TGTGCCAGTAGTATAGCTGGGGGGAGTCAGCCCCAGCATTTT. This sequence encodes CASSIAGGSQPQHF.

V gene TRBV9 combines with J gene TRBJ2-2; 8 bases are shared with TRBD2. Germline trimming cut 0 bases from V and 6 bases from J; bases unmatched to any gene: 4. CDR1 and CDR2 (germline): SGDLS, YYNGEE. The CDR3 runs 15 residues. CDR3 amino acids: CASSVGAGAAGELFF. In DNA, the CDR3 is TGTGCCAGCAGCGTAGGAGCGGGAGCGGCCGGGGAGCTGTTTTTT. Filled out from reference TRBV9 and TRBJ2-2, the complete variable domain reads DSGVTQTPKHLITATGQRVTLRCSPRSGDLSVYWYQQSLDQGLQFLIQYYNGEERAKGNILERFSAQQFPDLHSELNLSSLELGDSALYFCASSVGAGAAGELFFGEGSRLTVL.

The chain uses TRBV27 and TRBJ2-5; 12 nucleotides match TRBD1. Losses at the gene ends were 2 bases for V and 5 bases for J; bases not matched to a gene: 6. CDR3 length: 16 amino acids. Germline assignment: CDR1 MNHEY and CDR2 SMNVEV (reference sequence). CDR3 protein: CASSLRGQGAWETQYF. Here the CDR3 DNA reads TGTGCCAGCAGTTTAAGGGGACAGGGGGCATGGGAGACCCAGTACTTC.

The chain is built from TRBV5-6 and TRBJ2-1, with no clear D. Between the trimmed V and J ends, which lost 1 base and 12 bases, there was a span of 11 bases. Germline assignment: CDR1 SGHDT and CDR2 YYEEEE. CDR3 size: 12 residues. This CDR3 is CASSLPTSRQFF. In DNA form, the CDR3 reads TGTGCCAGCAGCTTGCCCACCAGTCGGCAGTTCTTC.

This clone occurred once. The chain carries TRBV12-3 or TRBV12-4 and TRBJ2-7; the D gene is possibly TRBD1 (5 bases). The CDR3 loop spans 12 amino acids. V was clipped by 7 bases and J by 6 bases, with 13 bases between them. CDR3 DNA: TGTGCCAGCACCCTGGGGCTTTCCGAGCAGTACTTC. It specifies CASTLGLSEQYF.

The CDR3 reads CASSSQTSGSFADTQYF. The CDR3, as DNA: TGTGCCAGCAGCTCCCAGACTAGCGGGAGTTTCGCAGATACGCAGTATTTT. The J gene is TRBJ2-3, the V gene TRBV21-1; TRBD2 is taken as the D call from the table, unchecked against the DNA. TRBV21-1 is an annotated pseudogene. CDR3 length: 17 amino acids.

J is TRBJ1-1 and V is TRBV30; 7 bases agree with TRBD1. V was clipped by 5 bases and J by 0 bases; unmatched bases: 6. Germline values: CDR1 GTSNPN, CDR2 SVGIG (reference sequence). The CDR3 consists of 14 residues. The CDR3 loop is CAWGQGEMNTEAFF. DNA for the CDR3: TGTGCCTGGGGGCAGGGGGAAATGAACACTGAAGCTTTCTTT.

This clone showed up just a few times. The CDR3 DNA reads as TGTGCCAGTAGTATAGACAGGGAAGCTGGAAACACCATATATTTT. Its translation: CASSIDREAGNTIYF. The chain recombines TRBV19 with TRBJ1-3, with D tentatively TRBD1 (5 bases). The V and J ends lost 0 bases and 2 bases respectively, with 8 bases between them. Germline assignment: CDR1 LNHDA and CDR2 SQIVND (reference sequence). CDR3 length: 15 residues.

The chain links TRBV2 to TRBJ1-1; no definite D call. The CDR3 runs to 15 residues. V dropped 7 bases and J dropped 0 bases, with 15 bases sitting between them. Germline V gene lookup returns CDR1 SNHLY and CDR2 FYNNEI. In nucleotides, the CDR3 is TGTGCCAGCACAACCGCAGGCCCCATGAACACTGAAGCTTTCTTT. This translates into CASTTAGPMNTEAFF.

This clone was observed a few times. This chain joins TRBV2 and TRBJ2-1; 10 nucleotides agree with TRBD1. Germline V lookup: CDR1 SNHLY, CDR2 FYNNEI. Losses at the gene ends were 7 bases for V and 10 bases for J; bases not matched to a gene: 10. The CDR3 is made up of 14 amino acids. The CDR3 coding sequence is TGTGCCAGCATTCGAAGACAGGGGGCTGGCGAGCAGTTCTTC. Protein product: CASIRRQGAGEQFF.

This sequence joins TRBV27 and TRBJ2-7; TRBD2 agrees at 7 bases. V was clipped by 7 bases and J by 0 bases; unmatched bases: 6. Germline CDR1 reads MNHEY; CDR2 reads SMNVEV (reference sequence). This CDR3 contains 14 residues. The CDR3 region has the DNA TGTGCCAGCACCCCTAGCGGCCTCTCCTACGAGCAGTACTTC. The encoded protein is CASTPSGLSYEQYF.

V gene TRBV10-3 combines with J gene TRBJ2-7; tentative D call: TRBD2 (5 bases). V was clipped by 3 bases and J by 5 bases, with 14 bases between them. Looked up from germline, CDR1 is ENHRY and CDR2 is SYGVKD. This CDR3 region has 14 residues. CDR3 nucleotide sequence: TGTGCCATCAGTGACCCCGGGATTAGAAACGAGCAGTACTTC. Protein: CAISDPGIRNEQYF.